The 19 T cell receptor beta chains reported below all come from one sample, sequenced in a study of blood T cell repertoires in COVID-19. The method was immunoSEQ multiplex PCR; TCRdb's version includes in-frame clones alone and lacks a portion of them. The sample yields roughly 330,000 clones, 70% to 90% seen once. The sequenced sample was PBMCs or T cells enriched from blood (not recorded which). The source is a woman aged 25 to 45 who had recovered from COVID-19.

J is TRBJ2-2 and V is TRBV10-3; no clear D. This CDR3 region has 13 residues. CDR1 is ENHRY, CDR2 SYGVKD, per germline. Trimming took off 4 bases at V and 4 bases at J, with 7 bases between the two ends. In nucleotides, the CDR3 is TGTGCCATCAGTGGCTACAGCACCGGGGAGCTGTTTTTT. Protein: CAISGYSTGELFF.

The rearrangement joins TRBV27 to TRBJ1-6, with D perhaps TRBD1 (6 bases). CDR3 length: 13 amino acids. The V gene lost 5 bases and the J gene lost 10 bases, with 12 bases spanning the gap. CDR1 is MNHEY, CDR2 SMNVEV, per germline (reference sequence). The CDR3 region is CASSIQGRSPLHF. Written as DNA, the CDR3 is TGTGCCAGCAGTATACAGGGTCGATCACCCCTCCACTTT.

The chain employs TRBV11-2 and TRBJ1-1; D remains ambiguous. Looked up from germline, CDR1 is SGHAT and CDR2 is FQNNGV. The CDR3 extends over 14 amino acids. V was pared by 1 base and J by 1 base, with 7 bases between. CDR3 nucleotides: TGTGCCAGCAGCTTAGTGTCGAGGAACACTGAAGCTTTCTTT. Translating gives CASSLVSRNTEAFF.

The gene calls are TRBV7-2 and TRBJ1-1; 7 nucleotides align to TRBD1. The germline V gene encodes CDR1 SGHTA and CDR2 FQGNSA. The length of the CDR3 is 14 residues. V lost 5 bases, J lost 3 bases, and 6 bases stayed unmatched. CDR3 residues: CASSTQGVHTEAFF. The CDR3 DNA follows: TGTGCCAGCAGCACCCAGGGGGTTCACACTGAAGCTTTCTTT.

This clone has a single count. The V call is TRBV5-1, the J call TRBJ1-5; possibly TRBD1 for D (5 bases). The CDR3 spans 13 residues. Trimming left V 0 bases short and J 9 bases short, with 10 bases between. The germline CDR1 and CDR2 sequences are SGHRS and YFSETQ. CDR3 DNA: TGCGCCAGCAGCTTGGGGCAGGGTTGGCCCCAGCATTTT. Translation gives CASSLGQGWPQHF.

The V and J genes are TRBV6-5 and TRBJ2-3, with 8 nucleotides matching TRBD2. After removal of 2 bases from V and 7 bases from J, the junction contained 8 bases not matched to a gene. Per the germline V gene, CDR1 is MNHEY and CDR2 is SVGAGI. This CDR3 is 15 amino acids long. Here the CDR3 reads CASSYGAGATYTQYF. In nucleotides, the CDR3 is TGTGCCAGCAGTTACGGAGCGGGAGCTACCTATACGCAGTATTTT.

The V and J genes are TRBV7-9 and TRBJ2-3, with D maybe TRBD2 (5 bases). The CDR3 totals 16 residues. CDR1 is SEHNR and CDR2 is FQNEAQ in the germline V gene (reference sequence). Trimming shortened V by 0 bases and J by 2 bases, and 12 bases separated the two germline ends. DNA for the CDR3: TGTGCCAGCAGCTTAGCGACTACATGGTACACAGATACGCAGTATTTT. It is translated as CASSLATTWYTDTQYF.

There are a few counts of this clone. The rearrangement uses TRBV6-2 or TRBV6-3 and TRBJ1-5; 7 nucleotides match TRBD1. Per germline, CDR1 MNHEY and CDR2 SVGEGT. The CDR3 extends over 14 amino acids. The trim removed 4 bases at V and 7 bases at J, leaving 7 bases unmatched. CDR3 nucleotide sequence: TGTGCCAGCAGTTCGAGGGGGCCCGGCCAGCCCCAGCATTTT. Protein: CASSSRGPGQPQHF.

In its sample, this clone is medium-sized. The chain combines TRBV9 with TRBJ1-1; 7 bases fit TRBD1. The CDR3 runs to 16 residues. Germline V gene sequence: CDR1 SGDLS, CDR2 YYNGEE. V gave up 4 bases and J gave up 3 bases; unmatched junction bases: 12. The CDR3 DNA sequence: TGTGCCAGCAGCACCCCGGAGACAGGGTCGGACACTGAAGCTTTCTTT. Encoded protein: CASSTPETGSDTEAFF.

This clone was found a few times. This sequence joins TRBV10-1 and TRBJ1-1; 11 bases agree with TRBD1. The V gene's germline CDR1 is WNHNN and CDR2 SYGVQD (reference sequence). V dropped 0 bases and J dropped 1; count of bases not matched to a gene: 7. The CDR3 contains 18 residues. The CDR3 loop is CASSESGTGGPGNTEAFF. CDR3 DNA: TGCGCCAGCAGTGAGTCCGGGACAGGGGGTCCTGGGAACACTGAAGCTTTCTTT.

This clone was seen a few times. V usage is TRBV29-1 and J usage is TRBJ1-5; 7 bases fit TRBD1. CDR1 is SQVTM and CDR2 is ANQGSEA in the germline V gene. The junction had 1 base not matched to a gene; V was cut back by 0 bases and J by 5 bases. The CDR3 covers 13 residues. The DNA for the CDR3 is TGCAGCGTTGAAGACGGGACAGATCAGCCCCAGCATTTT. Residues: CSVEDGTDQPQHF.

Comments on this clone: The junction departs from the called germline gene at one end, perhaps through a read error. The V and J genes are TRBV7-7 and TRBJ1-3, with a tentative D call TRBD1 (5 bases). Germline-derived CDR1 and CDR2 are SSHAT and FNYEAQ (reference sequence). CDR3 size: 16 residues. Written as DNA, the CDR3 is TGTGCTAGCAGCCCAGCGGGACCGAACTCTGGAAACACCATATATTTT. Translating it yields CASSPAGPNSGNTIYF.

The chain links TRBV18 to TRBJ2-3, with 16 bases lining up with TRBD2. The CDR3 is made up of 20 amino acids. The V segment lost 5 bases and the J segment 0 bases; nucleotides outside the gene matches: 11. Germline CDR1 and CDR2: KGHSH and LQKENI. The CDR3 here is CASSAGTSGGARLSTDTQYF. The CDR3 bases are TGTGCCAGCTCAGCCGGGACTAGCGGGGGGGCCCGACTAAGCACAGATACGCAGTATTTT.

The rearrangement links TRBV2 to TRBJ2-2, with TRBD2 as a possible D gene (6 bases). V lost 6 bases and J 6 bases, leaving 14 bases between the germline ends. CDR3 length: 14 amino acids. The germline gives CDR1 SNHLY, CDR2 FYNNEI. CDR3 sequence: CASRAEGWAGELFF. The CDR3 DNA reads TGTGCCAGCAGGGCGGAGGGGTGGGCCGGGGAGCTGTTTTTT. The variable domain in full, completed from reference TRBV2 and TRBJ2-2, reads EPEVTQTPSHQVTQMGQEVILRCVPISNHLYFYWYRQILGQKVEFLVSFYNNEISEKSEIFDDQFSVERPDGSNFTLKIRSTKLEDSAMYFCASRAEGWAGELFFGEGSRLTVL.

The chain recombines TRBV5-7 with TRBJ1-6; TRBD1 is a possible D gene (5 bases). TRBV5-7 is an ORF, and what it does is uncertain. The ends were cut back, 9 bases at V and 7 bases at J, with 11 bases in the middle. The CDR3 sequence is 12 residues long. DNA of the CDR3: TGTGCCACCCCGGGGGGAAATTCACCCCTCCACTTT. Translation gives CATPGGNSPLHF.

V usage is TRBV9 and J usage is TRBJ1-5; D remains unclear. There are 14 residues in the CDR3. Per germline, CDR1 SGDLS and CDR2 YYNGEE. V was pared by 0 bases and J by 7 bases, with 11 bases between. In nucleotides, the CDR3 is TGTGCCAGCAGCGTAGGGCGGGCCTCCCAGCCCCAGCATTTT. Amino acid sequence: CASSVGRASQPQHF.

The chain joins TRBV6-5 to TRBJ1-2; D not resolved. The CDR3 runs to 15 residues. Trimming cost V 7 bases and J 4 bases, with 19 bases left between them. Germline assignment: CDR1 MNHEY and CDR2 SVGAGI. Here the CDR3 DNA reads TGTGCCAGCACCCCTCGTCCCGACGGAGTCTATGGCTACACCTTC. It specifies CASTPRPDGVYGYTF.

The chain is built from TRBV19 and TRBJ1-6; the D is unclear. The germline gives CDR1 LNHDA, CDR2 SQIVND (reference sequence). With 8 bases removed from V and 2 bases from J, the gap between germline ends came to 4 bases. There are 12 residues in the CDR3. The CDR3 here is CASATYNSPLHF. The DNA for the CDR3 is TGTGCCAGTGCTACCTATAATTCACCCCTCCACTTT.

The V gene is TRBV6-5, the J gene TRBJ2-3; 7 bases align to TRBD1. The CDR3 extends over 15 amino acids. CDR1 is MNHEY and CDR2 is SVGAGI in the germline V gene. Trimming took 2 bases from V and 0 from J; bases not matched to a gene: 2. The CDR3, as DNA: TGTGCCAGCAGTTACCGGGGACAGAGCACAGATACGCAGTATTTT. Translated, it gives CASSYRGQSTDTQYF.